This entry lists 27 T cell receptor beta chains sequenced from one sample in a study of blood T cell repertoires in COVID-19. The repertoire was sequenced with immunoSEQ multiplex PCR; TCRdb's copy has only in-frame clones and lacks some. The sample carries 400,000 to 450,000 clones, 90% recorded once. Material: PBMCs or T cells enriched from blood (not recorded which). These TCRs come from a young man who had recovered from COVID-19.

CDR3 loop: CASQGAPGANVLTF. CDR3 sequence (DNA): TGTGCCAGCCAGGGGGCGCCAGGGGCCAACGTCCTGACTTTC. The chain couples TRBV19 to TRBJ2-6, with 8 positions matching TRBD1. Germline lookup yields CDR1 LNHDA and CDR2 SQIVND (reference sequence). The CDR3 covers 14 residues. V shed 9 bases and J 4 bases; nucleotides not matched to a gene: 5.

The chain combines TRBV5-4 with TRBJ2-7; 15 positions agree with TRBD2. This CDR3 comprises 16 residues. CDR1 and CDR2 from the germline V gene are SGHNT and YYREEE (reference sequence). After removal of 4 bases from V and 2 bases from J, the junction contained 4 bases not matched to a gene. The CDR3 region has the DNA TGTGCCAGCAGCGCAGGACTAGCGGGAGGGACCTACGAGCAGTACTTC. Translation gives CASSAGLAGGTYEQYF.

The V call is TRBV7-8, the J call TRBJ2-3; tentatively, D is TRBD2 (6 bases). Trimming stripped 1 base from V and 1 base from J, with 12 bases between. The CDR3 totals 16 residues. Germline CDR1 reads SGHVS; CDR2 reads FQNEAQ. DNA of the CDR3: TGTGCCAGCAGCTTAGTCGGCGGGGTCGGCACAGATACGCAGTATTTT. It encodes CASSLVGGVGTDTQYF. The entire variable domain, with the rest obtained from reference TRBV7-8 and TRBJ2-3, is as follows: GAGVSQSPRYKVAKRGQDVALRCDPISGHVSLFWYQQALGQGPEFLTYFQNEAQLDKSGLPSDRFFAERPEGSVSTLKIQRTQQEDSAVYLCASSLVGGVGTDTQYFGPGTRLTVL.

This clone was found many times. J is TRBJ1-3 and V is TRBV24-1; 9 nucleotides align to TRBD1. The CDR3 contains 17 residues. Trimming took 4 bases from V and 0 from J; bases not matched to a gene: 6. Germline assignment: CDR1 KGHDR and CDR2 SFDVKD. The CDR3: CATSDPGQGFSGNTIYF. The CDR3 DNA reads as TGTGCCACCAGTGACCCGGGACAGGGATTCTCTGGAAACACCATATATTTT.

V usage is TRBV9 and J usage is TRBJ1-6, with TRBD1 identical over 10 bases. The length of the CDR3 is 17 residues. Trimming removed 3 bases from V and 6 bases from J; junction bases left unmatched: 9. CDR1 is SGDLS and CDR2 is YYNGEE in the germline V gene. CDR3 sequence (DNA): TGTGCCAGCAGCGCGTCGGGACAGGGGTTATCTAATTCACCCCTCCACTTT. Its translation is CASSASGQGLSNSPLHF.

The table lists this clone with a count of one. The CDR3 DNA reads as TGTGCCAGCACCCCCGGGACTAGTCGCTACGAGCAGTACTTC. This codes for CASTPGTSRYEQYF. This rearrangement joins TRBV9 to TRBJ2-7, with 8 nucleotides matching TRBD2. Unmatched junction bases numbered 8, after V lost 6 bases and J lost 3 bases. Germline V CDR1 and CDR2: SGDLS, YYNGEE. This CDR3 is built from 14 residues.

This clone was seen only a few times. The sample has other DNA sequences that encode this CDR3 too. The chain uses TRBV5-1 and TRBJ2-5; tentatively, D is TRBD1 (5 bases). The germline V gene encodes CDR1 SGHRS and CDR2 YFSETQ. With 0 bases removed from V and 2 bases from J, the gap between germline ends came to 5 bases. CDR3 length: 13 residues. Here the CDR3 reads CASSLGQQETQYF. CDR3 coding DNA: TGCGCCAGCAGCTTGGGACAGCAAGAGACCCAGTACTTC. Using reference TRBV5-1 and TRBJ2-5 for the parts outside the CDR3, the full variable domain is KAGVTQTPRYLIKTRGQQVTLSCSPISGHRSVSWYQQTPGQGLQFLFEYFSETQRNKGNFPGRFSGRQFSNSRSEMNVSTLELGDSALYLCASSLGQQETQYFGPGTRLLVL.

The chain is built from TRBV7-8 and TRBJ2-1; 8 nucleotides line up with TRBD2. The CDR3 contains 18 residues. The V segment lost 6 bases and the J segment 0 bases; nucleotides outside the gene matches: 13. Germline CDR1 and CDR2: SGHVS and FQNEAQ. CDR3 protein: CASSFSPGLGASYNEQFF. The CDR3 DNA is TGTGCCAGCAGTTTTAGTCCGGGACTAGGTGCCTCCTACAATGAGCAGTTCTTC.

The gene calls are TRBV20-1 and TRBJ2-3, with 9 bases that match TRBD2. The CDR3 is 14 amino acids. J lost 5 bases, V lost 3 bases, and 6 bases had no gene match. Germline CDR1 and CDR2: DFQATT and SNEGSKA (reference sequence). This chain's CDR3 is CSASGGRAIDTQYF. CDR3 coding DNA: TGCAGTGCTAGTGGCGGGAGGGCCATAGATACGCAGTATTTT.

This clone showed up just once. This chain uses TRBV28 with TRBJ2-2, with 7 bases lining up with TRBD1. The germline V gene encodes CDR1 MDHEN and CDR2 SYDVKM. The V segment lost 3 bases and the J segment 0 bases; nucleotides outside the gene matches: 4. The CDR3 has 16 amino acids. As DNA, the CDR3 is TGTGCCAGCAGTTTTGTCCAGGGGGCGAACACCGGGGAGCTGTTTTTT. Protein: CASSFVQGANTGELFF. The variable domain in full, with the rest retrieved from reference TRBV28 and TRBJ2-2, is DVKVTQSSRYLVKRTGEKVFLECVQDMDHENMFWYRQDPGLGLRLIYFSYDVKMKEKGDIPEGYSVSREKKERFSLILESASTNQTSMYLCASSFVQGANTGELFFGEGSRLTVL.

The CDR3 region has the DNA TGTGCCAGCACTCCTAACACCAGAGGCGGCTACACCTTC. Amino acid sequence: CASTPNTRGGYTF. V gene TRBV25-1 combines with J gene TRBJ1-2; no clear D. The V gene's germline CDR1 is MGHDK and CDR2 SYGVNS. There are 13 residues in the CDR3. V gave up 7 bases and J gave up 8 bases, with 17 bases separating them.

This chain connects TRBV9 to TRBJ2-3; D uncertain. V lost 0 bases and J lost 0, with 5 bases in between. This CDR3 is built from 14 residues. Per germline, CDR1 SGDLS and CDR2 YYNGEE. The CDR3 protein is CASSVDGSTDTQYF. Here the CDR3 DNA reads TGTGCCAGCAGCGTAGACGGGAGCACAGATACGCAGTATTTT.

J is TRBJ2-1 and V is TRBV20-1; possible D gene TRBD1, 5 bases. CDR1 DFQATT and CDR2 SNEGSKA come from the germline V gene (reference sequence). V dropped 3 bases and J dropped 0 bases, with 18 bases sitting between them. There are 17 residues in the CDR3. CDR3: CSASGAHLPTSYNEQFF. CDR3 DNA: TGCAGTGCTAGTGGGGCTCACTTGCCAACCTCCTACAATGAGCAGTTCTTC.

The chain couples TRBV28 to TRBJ1-5; 10 bases align to TRBD1. Germline trimming cut 5 bases from V and 5 bases from J; bases unmatched to any gene: 9. The length of the CDR3 is 16 residues. CDR1 MDHEN and CDR2 SYDVKM come from the germline V gene. The CDR3 is CASSLSGQGSHQPQHF. The CDR3 coding sequence is TGTGCCAGCAGTCTCTCGGGACAGGGGAGCCATCAGCCCCAGCATTTT.

This clone was counted between two and nine times. The chain carries TRBV29-1 and TRBJ1-1; a weak D match, TRBD1 (6 bases). Trimming removed 3 bases from V and 4 bases from J, with 12 bases in between. This CDR3 is built from 13 residues. CDR1 is SQVTM and CDR2 is ANQGSEA in the germline V gene. The CDR3 spells CSVDRTEGTEAFF. CDR3 DNA: TGCAGCGTTGACCGGACAGAAGGCACTGAAGCTTTCTTT.

The V and J genes are TRBV12-3 or TRBV12-4 and TRBJ2-7; weak D call: TRBD1 (5 bases). The V end was cut by 6 bases, the J end by 3 bases, with 12 bases between. This CDR3 spans 13 amino acids. The CDR3 loop is CASREGDIYEQYF. The CDR3 nucleotides read TGTGCCAGCAGGGAAGGGGATATCTACGAGCAGTACTTC.

The CDR3 spells CASSPIINEKLFF. CDR3 sequence (DNA): TGTGCCAGCTCTCCTATTATTAATGAAAAACTGTTTTTT. The rearrangement joins TRBV18 to TRBJ1-4; D is ambiguous. Germline CDR1 is KGHSH and CDR2 is LQKENI. Trimming took 6 bases from V and 4 from J, leaving 9 bases between them. The CDR3 extends over 13 amino acids. Full variable domain (rest looked up from reference TRBV18 and TRBJ1-4): NAGVMQNPRHLVRRRGQEARLRCSPMKGHSHVYWYRQLPEEGLKFMVYLQKENIIDESGMPKERFSAEFPKEGPSILRIQQVVRGDSAAYFCASSPIINEKLFFGSGTQLSVL.

The chain has TRBV27 and TRBJ1-2, with D perhaps matching TRBD1 (5 bases). V lost 4 bases to trimming and J lost 8 bases, with 20 bases between them. This CDR3 spans 15 amino acids. The V gene's germline CDR1 is MNHEY and CDR2 SMNVEV (reference sequence). The CDR3 here is CASSSGGWRLEGYTF. The DNA of the CDR3 is TGTGCCAGCAGTTCGGGGGGATGGCGGCTTGAGGGCTACACCTTC.

This clone occurred once. The chain has TRBV5-4 and TRBJ2-1, with 12 bases aligning to TRBD2. The germline gives CDR1 SGHNT, CDR2 YYREEE (reference sequence). This CDR3 region has 14 residues. V shed 3 bases and J 7 bases; nucleotides not matched to a gene: 2. CDR3 nucleotide sequence: TGTGCCAGCAGCTCTAGCGGGGGGGCGAATGAGCAGTTCTTC. This translates into CASSSSGGANEQFF.

The chain links TRBV28 to TRBJ1-2; 7 bases match TRBD1. V shed 6 bases, J shed 0 bases, and the junction held 22 bases outside the gene matches. The V gene's germline CDR1 is MDHEN and CDR2 SYDVKM. CDR3 length: 20 residues. Written as DNA, the CDR3 is TGTGCCAGCAGCACATTCTCCCAGGGGGACAGCATCCTTACTAACTATGGCTACACCTTC. Translated, it gives CASSTFSQGDSILTNYGYTF.

The genes are TRBV11-3 and TRBJ1-2; tentative D call: TRBD1 (5 bases). The germline V gene has CDR1 SGHNT and CDR2 YENEEA. Trimming took off 0 bases at V and 7 bases at J, with 18 bases between the two ends. The CDR3 loop spans 16 amino acids. The CDR3 DNA sequence: TGTGCCAGCAGCTTAGACTCGGACATTTTAAGAGGTGGCTACACCTTC. It translates to CASSLDSDILRGGYTF. The entire variable domain, with the rest obtained from reference TRBV11-3 and TRBJ1-2, is as follows: EAGVVQSPRYKIIEKKQPVAFWCNPISGHNTLYWYLQNLGQGPELLIRYENEEAVDDSQLPKDRFSAERLKGVDSTLKIQPAELGDSAVYLCASSLDSDILRGGYTFGSGTRLTVV.

The CDR3 region is CARSLRGQGFGTEAFF. CDR3 coding DNA: TGTGCCAGAAGCTTGAGGGGACAGGGATTTGGCACTGAAGCTTTCTTT. The V and J genes are TRBV5-3 and TRBJ1-1, with 9 bases matching TRBD1. TRBV5-3 is given ORF status, its function remaining uncertain. This CDR3 spans 16 amino acids. Losses at the gene ends were 1 base for V and 4 bases for J; bases not matched to a gene: 8.

The V and J genes are TRBV18 and TRBJ2-7; 7 bases line up with TRBD1. J lost 1 base, V lost 5 bases, and 2 bases had no gene match. Germline CDR1 KGHSH, CDR2 LQKENI. The CDR3 spans 13 residues. The DNA for the CDR3 is TGTGCCAGCTCAGAGGGACAGTCCTACGAGCAGTACTTC. It codes for CASSEGQSYEQYF.

This chain connects TRBV5-1 to TRBJ1-2, with 7 bases lining up with TRBD1. Germline CDR1 is SGHRS and CDR2 is YFSETQ. V trimming: 4 bases; J trimming: 3 bases; junction bases outside the gene matches: 6. There are 14 residues in the CDR3. This CDR3 is CASSVLQGDYGYTF. The CDR3 coding sequence is TGCGCCAGCAGCGTCCTCCAGGGGGACTATGGCTACACCTTC.

V is TRBV27 and J is TRBJ2-5; no clear D. The ends were cut back, 4 bases at V and 1 base at J, with 7 bases in the middle. The CDR3 runs 13 residues. Germline V gene sequence: CDR1 MNHEY, CDR2 SMNVEV (reference sequence). The CDR3 bases are TGTGCCAGCAGTTATAGATCCCAAGAGACCCAGTACTTC. Translation gives CASSYRSQETQYF.

This rearrangement joins TRBV3-1 (or the pseudogene TRBV3-2) to TRBJ1-1; D possibly corresponds to TRBD1 (5 bases). Trimming removed 4 bases from V and 4 bases from J, with 19 bases in between. Germline V gene lookup returns CDR1 LGHDT and CDR2 YNNKEL (reference sequence). This CDR3 spans 16 amino acids. CDR3 residues: CASSRESPNRLTEAFF. Here the CDR3 DNA reads TGTGCCAGCAGCCGAGAATCCCCGAACAGGCTCACTGAAGCTTTCTTT.

The rearrangement joins TRBV3-1 (or the pseudogene TRBV3-2) to TRBJ1-4; weak D call: TRBD1 (6 bases). V gave up 6 bases and J gave up 3 bases, with 11 bases separating them. The CDR3 is 14 residues long. The germline gives CDR1 LGHDT, CDR2 YNNKEL (reference sequence). In DNA form, the CDR3 reads TGTGCCAGCAGGGGGGGGCTGTCTAATGAAAAACTGTTTTTT. This gives the protein CASRGGLSNEKLFF.